This T cell receptor beta chain was recovered during a study of beta chain features in type 1 diabetes. Regarding the study as a whole: Among all four CD4+ subsets, Type 1 diabetes patients had TCRB CDR3s that were moderately but significantly shorter.

This clone was counted only a few times. Its antigen is unknown. Trimming stripped 5 bases from V and 0 bases from J, with 11 bases between. Germline V gives CDR1 MDHEN, CDR2 SYDVKM. The CDR3 has 16 residues. TCRB transcripts that were expressed got sequenced, as all of the isolated RNA had been reverse transcribed. Assay: immunoSEQ multiplex PCR; the TCRdb copy retains only in-frame clones and omits some. The sample comprises about 160,000 clones, about 9.3% of which are singletons, and more than 0.45% rests with the top ten. The specimen sequenced was central memory CD4+ T cells from blood. This clonotype was obtained from a man younger than 45 with type 1 diabetes. The chain uses TRBV28 and TRBJ2-6; D not certain. The CDR3 bases are TGTGCCAGCAGTCCCCCACCGGGCTCTGGGGCCAACGTCCTGACTTTC. Its protein is CASSPPPGSGANVLTF.